The T cell receptor beta chain described here comes from a study of beta chain features in type 1 diabetes. Study-level results: Type 1 diabetes patients showed fewer insertions and more deletions at VDJ junctions.

The authors reverse transcribed all of the isolated RNA, so sequencing captured expressed TCRB transcripts. Each sample of naive, central memory or regulatory T cells had, on average, about 3.57 million reads. Clones were sequenced by immunoSEQ multiplex PCR, and TCRdb holds only the in-frame ones, with some missing. In the table there are approximately 340,000 clones, approximately 16% of which are singletons. Worth noting for this clone: Its antigen is unidentified.

The CDR3 length is 17 residues. The germline gives CDR1 LNHNV, CDR2 YYDKDF (reference sequence). J was trimmed by 5 bases and V by 5 bases; bases with no gene match: 10. The clonotype originates from a woman aged 18-35 years in good health. The chain recombines TRBV15 with TRBJ2-5, with 14 bases aligning to TRBD2. What was sequenced was naive CD4+ T cells from blood. Here the CDR3 DNA reads TGTGCCACCAGCCTAGGACTAGCGGGAGGAGGGAAGGAGACCCAGTACTTC. This codes for CATSLGLAGGGKETQYF. The variable domain in full, with the rest retrieved from reference TRBV15 and TRBJ2-5, is DAMVIQNPRYQVTQFGKPVTLSCSQTLNHNVMYWYQQKSSQAPKLLFHYYDKDFNNEADTPDNFQSRRPNTSFCFLDIRSPGLGDTAMYLCATSLGLAGGGKETQYFGPGTRLLVL.